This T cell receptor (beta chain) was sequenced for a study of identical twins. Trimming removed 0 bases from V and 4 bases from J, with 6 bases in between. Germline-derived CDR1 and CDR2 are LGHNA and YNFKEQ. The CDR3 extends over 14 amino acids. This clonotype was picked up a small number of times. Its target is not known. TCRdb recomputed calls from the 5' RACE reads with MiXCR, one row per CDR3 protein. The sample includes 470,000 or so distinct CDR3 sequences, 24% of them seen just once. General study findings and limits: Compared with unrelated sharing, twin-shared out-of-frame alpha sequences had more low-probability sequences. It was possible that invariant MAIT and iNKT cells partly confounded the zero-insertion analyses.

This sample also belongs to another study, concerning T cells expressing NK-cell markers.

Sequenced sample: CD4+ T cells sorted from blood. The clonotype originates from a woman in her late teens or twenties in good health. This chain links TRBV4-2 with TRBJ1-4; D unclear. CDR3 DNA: TGTGCCAGCAGCCAAGAGTCCGGTAATGAAAAACTGTTTTTT. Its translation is CASSQESGNEKLFF.